This T cell receptor beta chain derives from a study of neurological immune-mediated disorders. The time point: longitudinal time-point 2. The CDR3 contains 18 residues. With V trimmed by 0 bases and J by 0 bases, 9 bases remained unmatched. CDR1 is SGHRS, CDR2 YFSETQ, per germline. The making of cDNA relied on 5'RACE with 10-nucleotide random UMIs. TCRdb called the 5' RACE reads again in MiXCR, with one record for every CDR3 protein. In the table there are 81,000 or so distinct CDR3 sequences, 13% of which are singletons. This clonotype occurred many times. Its antigen is not identified. Broader study findings: The absence of any CDR3 amino acid sequence shared by expanded clones across subjects suggests that repertoires were private in all groups. TCR clonal expansion peaked in HTLV-1-associated myelopathy patients and was lowest in multiple sclerosis patients.

This TCR was recovered from a female donor with HTLV-1-associated myelopathy (HAM/TSP). The V call is TRBV5-1, the J call TRBJ2-5; 9 nucleotides match TRBD1. The sample consisted of PBMCs. This CDR3 reads CASSLAGTGLQYQETQYF. Here the CDR3 DNA reads TGCGCCAGCAGCTTGGCCGGGACAGGGCTTCAGTACCAAGAGACCCAGTACTTC.